The rows below give T cell receptor beta chains drawn from one sample of a study of shared clonotypes between healthy human individuals. This table comes from immunoSEQ multiplex PCR, and its TCRdb copy is limited to in-frame clones, with some not included. Among around 700,000 clones listed, about 91% were seen once. Material for sequencing was naive CD8+ T cells sorted from blood. Receptors originate from a young man in good health. CDR3s include the opening cysteine and the closing phenylalanine or tryptophan. D genes are given only for firm matches. Part of the rows lack a size; the others show once, few, many or a class for expanded clones.

j_call clone_size v_call d_call cdr3_aa cdr3_nt
TRBJ1-3 NA TRBV29-1 NA CSVSTVTGNTIYF TGCAGCGTTTCGACAGTGACGGGAAACACCATATATTTT
TRBJ2-5 NA TRBV18 TRBD1 CASSPWDSEETQYF TGTGCCAGCTCACCCTGGGACAGCGAAGAGACCCAGTACTTC
TRBJ1-2 NA TRBV19 TRBD1 CASSPEPQGASYGYTF TGTGCCAGTAGCCCGGAACCCCAGGGGGCGTCCTATGGCTACACCTTC
TRBJ2-7 NA TRBV5-1 NA CASSPATGGLREQYF TGCGCCAGCAGCCCCGCCACGGGGGGCCTTCGTGAGCAGTACTTC
TRBJ2-1 NA TRBV9 TRBD2 CASSRASGRFGSYNEQFF TGTGCCAGCAGCCGAGCTAGCGGGAGGTTTGGATCCTACAATGAGCAGTTCTTC
TRBJ2-3 NA TRBV15 TRBD1 CATGRMDRGFSDTQYF TGTGCCACCGGCCGGATGGACAGGGGTTTTTCAGATACGCAGTATTTT
TRBJ2-7 NA TRBV5-5 NA CASRGRRGPLSDSYEQYF TGTGCCAGCAGGGGGCGGAGGGGGCCCCTTAGTGATTCCTACGAGCAGTACTTC
TRBJ1-1 NA TRBV28 TRBD1 CASSSNVVGQGRNTEAFF TGTGCCAGCAGTTCCAACGTGGTGGGACAGGGAAGGAACACTGAAGCTTTCTTT
TRBJ1-5 NA TRBV4-1 TRBD1 CASSRDTGGNQPQHF TGCGCCAGCAGCCGGGATACAGGGGGCAATCAGCCCCAGCATTTT
TRBJ1-3 NA TRBV27 NA CASSSGGFGNTIYF TGTGCCAGCAGCTCCGGGGGCTTTGGAAACACCATATATTTT
TRBJ2-3 NA TRBV7-2 TRBD2 CASSLYGGSSDTQYF TGTGCCAGCAGCTTATATGGCGGGAGCTCAGATACGCAGTATTTT
TRBJ2-7 NA TRBV7-2 TRBD2 CASSSTSGSYEQYF TGTGCCAGCAGCTCGACTAGCGGGTCCTACGAGCAGTACTTC
TRBJ2-7 NA TRBV2 TRBD1 CASSPPGQGADEQYF TGTGCCAGCAGTCCGCCGGGACAGGGGGCTGACGAGCAGTACTTC
TRBJ1-4 few TRBV28 NA CASRRNGKLFF TGTGCCAGCAGGAGGAATGGAAAACTGTTTTTT
TRBJ2-1 NA TRBV7-2 NA CASSLGSGDGNEQFF TGTGCCAGCAGCTTAGGTTCAGGGGATGGCAATGAGCAGTTCTTC
TRBJ2-7 NA TRBV5-8 NA CASSRKRGFAYEQYF TGTGCCAGCAGCCGCAAAAGGGGGTTTGCTTACGAGCAGTACTTC
TRBJ2-1 NA TRBV7-9 NA CASSSSGDPWNEQFF TGTGCCAGCAGCTCCTCAGGGGACCCTTGGAATGAGCAGTTCTTC
TRBJ2-7 NA TRBV28 NA CASSFLLVSYEQYF TGTGCCAGCAGTTTCCTACTAGTTTCCTACGAGCAGTACTTC
TRBJ2-1 NA TRBV7-9 NA CASSSDWESNEQFF TGTGCCAGCAGCTCGGACTGGGAAAGTAATGAGCAGTTCTTC
TRBJ1-1 NA TRBV4-3 TRBD1 CASSPTDRGGTEAFF TGCGCCAGCAGCCCGACGGACAGGGGGGGCACTGAAGCTTTCTTT
TRBJ2-5 NA TRBV29-1 NA CSVEDPFGPAAETQYF TGCAGCGTTGAAGATCCCTTCGGGCCAGCGGCAGAGACCCAGTACTTC
TRBJ1-4 NA TRBV11-2 TRBD1 CASSLMTGGSEKLFF TGTGCCAGCAGCCTCATGACAGGGGGTAGTGAAAAACTGTTTTTT
TRBJ2-7 NA TRBV6-1 TRBD2 CASSLAGSYEQYF TGTGCCAGCAGCCTAGCGGGATCCTACGAGCAGTACTTC
TRBJ2-1 NA TRBV27 TRBD2 CASSQGLAGVSDEQFF TGTGCCAGCAGTCAGGGACTAGCGGGAGTAAGCGATGAGCAGTTCTTC
TRBJ2-1 NA TRBV27 NA CASGWSSYNEQFF TGTGCCAGCGGGTGGAGCTCCTACAATGAGCAGTTCTTC
TRBJ2-1 NA TRBV13 NA CASSSSSYNEQFF TGTGCCAGCAGCTCTAGCTCCTACAATGAGCAGTTCTTC
TRBJ2-1 NA TRBV29-1 TRBD2 CSVEFRGTRPSEEQFF TGCAGCGTTGAATTTCGTGGGACTAGACCTTCGGAGGAGCAGTTCTTC
TRBJ1-4 NA TRBV7-9 NA CASSLATTKEEKLFF TGTGCCAGCAGCTTAGCGACCACAAAAGAGGAAAAACTGTTTTTT
TRBJ2-3 NA TRBV5-6 TRBD2 CASSLETSGSPDTQYF TGTGCCAGCAGCTTGGAGACTAGCGGGAGCCCAGATACGCAGTATTTT
TRBJ2-7 NA TRBV5-1 TRBD1 CASSLVDRFDEQYF TGCGCCAGCAGCTTGGTGGACAGGTTCGACGAGCAGTACTTC
TRBJ1-1 NA TRBV6-6 NA CASSYSLQGNTEAFF TGTGCCAGCAGTTACTCACTACAGGGGAACACTGAAGCTTTCTTT
TRBJ2-4 NA TRBV9 NA CASSEGGTPKNIQYF TGTGCCAGCAGCGAGGGGGGGACTCCTAAAAACATTCAGTACTTC
TRBJ2-7 NA TRBV29-1 NA CSVDRAGSVREQYF TGCAGCGTTGATCGCGCAGGGAGTGTGCGCGAGCAGTACTTC
TRBJ1-1 once TRBV5-5 NA CASSLIWRNTEAFF TGTGCCAGCAGCTTGATCTGGAGGAACACTGAAGCTTTCTTT
TRBJ2-7 NA TRBV7-9 NA CASSFSGGFGEQYF TGTGCCAGCAGCTTTTCTGGGGGGTTTGGTGAGCAGTACTTC
TRBJ2-4 NA TRBV7-9 NA CASSLAGTGKNIQYF TGTGCCAGCAGCCTGGCGGGGACGGGTAAAAACATTCAGTACTTC
TRBJ1-2 NA TRBV4-1 NA CASSPQAPGRGYTF TGCGCCAGCAGCCCCCAAGCCCCCGGTCGGGGCTACACCTTC
TRBJ2-1 NA TRBV29-1 NA CSVGPGDEQFF TGCAGCGTTGGGCCGGGGGATGAGCAGTTCTTC
TRBJ2-3 NA TRBV27 NA CASKGVDYSTDTQYF TGTGCCAGCAAGGGGGTGGATTATAGCACAGATACGCAGTATTTT
TRBJ2-5 once TRBV12-2 NA CASRSPLAFVHF TGTGCAAGTCGCTCTCCGTTGGCGTTTGTTCACTTC
TRBJ1-2 NA TRBV15 TRBD1 CATSRVGDRRDGYTF TGTGCCACCAGCAGAGTGGGGGACAGGCGCGATGGCTACACCTTC
TRBJ2-2 once TRBV29-1 TRBD2 CSVEDPGGTGELFF TGCAGCGTTGAAGATCCGGGGGGAACCGGGGAGCTGTTTTTT
TRBJ2-3 NA TRBV9 NA CASSVVGLSTDTQYF TGTGCCAGCAGCGTAGTCGGGCTCAGCACAGATACGCAGTATTTT
TRBJ2-1 NA TRBV4-1 TRBD2 CASSQASGGYNEQFF TGCGCCAGCAGCCAAGCTAGCGGGGGGTACAATGAGCAGTTCTTC
TRBJ2-7 NA TRBV7-8 NA CASSPTQGSYEQYF TGTGCCAGCAGCCCGACACAGGGTAGCTACGAGCAGTACTTC